The entry below gives a single TCR beta chain sequence along with its context. The data originate from a study of cytomegalovirus exposure and HLA in healthy donors. Data came from immunoSEQ multiplex PCR; TCRdb stores just in-frame clones and leaves some out. Of about 160,000 clones in the sample, roughly 86% were seen once. J gave up 3 bases and V 2 bases, and 5 bases lay outside the gene matches. The CDR3 runs 16 residues. Germline lookup yields CDR1 SEHNR and CDR2 FQNEAQ (reference sequence). The chain couples TRBV7-9 to TRBJ2-1; 9 nucleotides agree with TRBD2. The TCR was taken from a man between 18 and 29 years old in good health and CMV-seropositive. Material: PBMCs. Written as DNA, the CDR3 is TGTGCCAGCAGCTTACGTCGACTAGCGGACTACAATGAGCAGTTCTTC. It translates to CASSLRRLADYNEQFF.